This TCR beta chain was obtained from a study of OX40 agonist ivuxolimab in advanced cancers. Profiled with immunoSEQ multiplex PCR; TCRdb holds only in-frame clones, not every one. This sample has more than 85,000 clones, with roughly 83% found just once. The CDR3 has 15 residues. Germline V CDR1 and CDR2: MRHNA, SNTAGT. Trimming removed 6 bases at V and 7 bases at J, with 21 bases between. This clone was counted between two and nine times. Sequencing used CD4+ or CD8+ T cells sorted from blood, obtained in a trial of the OX40 agonist ivuxolimab. The receptor was derived from an adult with an advanced solid tumor such as melanoma, head and neck, liver or kidney cancer. J is TRBJ1-1 and V is TRBV6-4, with D maybe TRBD1 (6 bases). The CDR3 DNA is TGTGCCAGCAGCCGGAGCCCCGGGGGGCCGGGTGAAGCTTTCTTT. Protein product: CASSRSPGGPGEAFF.